The 14 T cell receptor beta chains below come from one sample, sequenced in a study of control samples from healthy donors and cancer patients. Sequenced by immunoSEQ multiplex PCR; TCRdb stores in-frame clones only, minus some. The data show around 78,000 clones, around 94% seen once. Sequencing used blood. These receptors all come from a woman aged 18-35 years in good health.

The chain links TRBV25-1 to TRBJ1-2, with 7 bases aligning to TRBD1. The trim removed 3 bases at V and 8 bases at J, leaving 15 bases unmatched. Germline CDR1 MGHDK, CDR2 SYGVNS. The CDR3 length is 16 residues. The CDR3 nucleotides are TGTGCCAGCAGTGAGGAGTACCGACCCGACAGGGACGGCTACACCTTC. As protein: CASSEEYRPDRDGYTF.

The rearrangement joins TRBV5-4 to TRBJ1-3, with D maybe TRBD1 (5 bases). The germline V gene encodes CDR1 SGHNT and CDR2 YYREEE (reference sequence). Trimming pared 3 bases from V and 7 bases from J, leaving 11 bases between. CDR3 length: 13 residues. The CDR3 loop reads CASSSYRDNTIYF. CDR3 coding DNA: TGTGCCAGCAGCTCATATCGGGACAACACCATATATTTT.

V and J are TRBV5-5 and TRBJ2-2, with 7 positions matching TRBD1. The ends lost 4 bases at V and 4 bases at J; junction bases unmatched: 13. This CDR3 region has 17 residues. Germline CDR1 reads SGHKS; CDR2 reads YYEKEE (reference sequence). Here the CDR3 reads CASSPLTGVISTGELFF. As DNA, the CDR3 is TGTGCCAGCAGCCCCCTTACAGGGGTTATAAGCACCGGGGAGCTGTTTTTT.

The genes are TRBV5-1 and TRBJ2-1; 8 nucleotides match TRBD2. Losses at the gene ends were 5 bases for V and 7 bases for J; bases not matched to a gene: 11. The CDR3 is 15 amino acids. Per the germline V gene, CDR1 is SGHRS and CDR2 is YFSETQ. The chain's CDR3 is CASSREPGLVNEQFF. The CDR3 region has the DNA TGCGCCAGCAGTCGTGAGCCGGGACTAGTAAATGAGCAGTTCTTC.

The chain has TRBV19 and TRBJ1-1; the D is unclear. This CDR3 has 12 amino acids. The ends were cut back, 0 bases at V and 4 bases at J, with 3 bases in the middle. The germline gives CDR1 LNHDA, CDR2 SQIVND (reference sequence). The CDR3 sequence: CASSIDGTEAFF. The CDR3 bases are TGTGCCAGTAGTATAGACGGCACTGAAGCTTTCTTT.

J is TRBJ2-7 and V is TRBV28; D is ambiguous. V shed 6 bases and J shed 4 bases, with 7 bases lying between them. Germline assignment: CDR1 MDHEN and CDR2 SYDVKM. This CDR3 is built from 11 residues. CDR3 DNA sequence: TGTGCCAGCAGATACCGTTACGAGCAGTACTTC. Protein product: CASRYRYEQYF.

This chain uses TRBV4-2 with TRBJ2-2, with a weak D call TRBD2 (6 bases). Trimming left V 1 base short and J 6 bases short, with 15 bases between. Germline V gene sequence: CDR1 LGHNA, CDR2 YNFKEQ. The CDR3 length is 16 residues. The CDR3 protein is CASSQAGGVWAGELFF. CDR3 DNA: TGTGCCAGCAGCCAAGCGGGCGGGGTTTGGGCCGGGGAGCTGTTTTTT.

The chain joins TRBV5-6 to TRBJ2-7, with 7 nucleotides matching TRBD2. The V segment lost 4 bases and the J segment 5 bases; nucleotides outside the gene matches: 9. The CDR3 sequence is 14 residues long. Germline values: CDR1 SGHDT, CDR2 YYEEEE. CDR3 nucleotide sequence: TGTGCCAGCAGCCTGGGGACTAAGGTGCACGAGCAGTACTTC. It is translated as CASSLGTKVHEQYF.

The chain carries TRBV28 and TRBJ1-1, with D unclear. CDR3 length equals 14 residues. Looked up from germline, CDR1 is MDHEN and CDR2 is SYDVKM. Trimming took off 5 bases at V and 10 bases at J, with 20 bases between the two ends. The CDR3, as DNA: TGTGCCAGCAGTCACTCGAACCGGGAGAAGGGAGCTTTCTTT. This codes for CASSHSNREKGAFF.

V and J are TRBV18 and TRBJ2-7; D may correspond to TRBD1 or TRBD2 (6 bases each). CDR1 and CDR2 from the germline V gene are KGHSH and LQKENI. The CDR3 has 17 amino acids. V lost 0 bases and J 0 bases, leaving 15 bases between the germline ends. The CDR3 reads CASSPPPGVGGSYEQYF. Written as DNA, the CDR3 is TGTGCCAGCTCACCACCCCCAGGGGTGGGAGGCTCCTACGAGCAGTACTTC.

This rearrangement joins TRBV7-2 to TRBJ1-5; possible D gene TRBD1, 5 bases. This CDR3 contains 13 residues. V was trimmed by 4 bases and J by 5 bases, leaving 9 bases between them. Germline loops: CDR1 SGHTA, CDR2 FQGNSA. The CDR3 nucleotides are TGTGCCAGCAGCTCCGACAGAGATCAGCCCCAGCATTTT. It translates to CASSSDRDQPQHF. Full variable domain (rest looked up from reference TRBV7-2 and TRBJ1-5): GAGVSQSPSNKVTEKGKDVELRCDPISGHTALYWYRQSLGQGLEFLIYFQGNSAPDKSGLPSDRFSAERTGGSVSTLTIQRTQQEDSAVYLCASSSDRDQPQHFGDGTRLSIL.

The gene calls are TRBV10-3 and TRBJ1-1; TRBD1 is a possible D gene (6 bases). The V gene lost 2 bases and the J gene lost 5 bases, with 18 bases spanning the gap. The CDR3 is 16 residues long. Germline V gene data show CDR1 as ENHRY and CDR2 as SYGVKD. Written as DNA, the CDR3 is TGTGCCATCAGTGAGAGGGGGATTCAGGGAGGAACTGAAGCTTTCTTT. Its protein product is CAISERGIQGGTEAFF.

V is TRBV6-1 and J is TRBJ2-1; D gene uncertain. Trimming left V 1 base short and J 0 bases short, with 7 bases between. Germline loops: CDR1 MNHNS, CDR2 SASEGT. There are 15 residues in the CDR3. The DNA for the CDR3 is TGTGCCAGCAGTGAAGTCCCATCCTCCTACAATGAGCAGTTCTTC. It yields the protein CASSEVPSSYNEQFF.

The chain employs TRBV6-9 and TRBJ1-2, with D perhaps TRBD1 (5 bases). V lost 6 bases, J lost 8 bases, and 19 bases lay in between. The germline V gene encodes CDR1 MNHGY and CDR2 SVAAGI. This CDR3 contains 14 residues. For the CDR3, the DNA is TGTGCCAGCAGCTTCGAACCCCGCGGGGGAGGCTACACCTTC. Its translation: CASSFEPRGGGYTF.